This passage covers 8 T cell receptor beta chains from one sample sequenced in a study of T cell responses to AZD1222 COVID-19 vaccine. Sequencing used immunoSEQ multiplex PCR; TCRdb keeps in-frame clones, though not all of them. This table has 180,000 or so clones, roughly nine tenths appearing once. Material: peripheral blood, obtained 28 days after the second AZD1222 dose. The receptors stem from an adult who received the AZD1222 COVID-19 vaccine.

The chain recombines TRBV11-1 with TRBJ1-2, with a possible D match to TRBD1 (5 bases). The CDR3 has 16 residues. The V and J ends lost 1 base and 2 bases respectively, with 14 bases between them. Germline V gives CDR1 SGHAT, CDR2 FQDESV (reference sequence). The CDR3 bases are TGTGCCAGCAGCTTAGTAGCGTGGGGCCTAAACTATGGCTACACCTTC. Protein sequence: CASSLVAWGLNYGYTF.

This clone appeared a single time. The CDR3 sequence: CASSLGLVRGYEQFF. The CDR3 DNA sequence: TGTGCCAGCAGCTTGGGGCTGGTCCGGGGGTATGAGCAGTTCTTC. The chain joins TRBV5-5 to TRBJ2-1; tentatively, D is TRBD2 (6 bases). Germline V gene lookup returns CDR1 SGHKS and CDR2 YYEKEE (reference sequence). Trimming stripped 0 bases from V and 8 bases from J, with 15 bases between. The CDR3 loop spans 15 amino acids.

The chain couples TRBV7-8 to TRBJ1-1, with 8 bases identical to TRBD1. The germline V gene encodes CDR1 SGHVS and CDR2 FQNEAQ. The CDR3 runs to 13 residues. With 6 bases clipped from V and 1 base from J, the junction kept 1 base outside the gene matches. The CDR3 nucleotides are TGTGCCAGCAGGGGACAGGCGAACACTGAAGCTTTCTTT. Amino acid sequence: CASRGQANTEAFF.

This clone was picked up one time. The genes are TRBV14 and TRBJ1-2; the D is unclear. The CDR3 covers 15 residues. Germline V CDR1 and CDR2: SGHDN, FVKESK. V shed 0 bases and J shed 3 bases, with 11 bases lying between them. CDR3 sequence: CASSQDPRAYYGYTF. DNA of the CDR3: TGTGCCAGCAGCCAAGATCCTCGGGCCTACTATGGCTACACCTTC.

The J gene is TRBJ1-2, the V gene TRBV5-1, with D possibly being TRBD1 (5 bases). The CDR3 loop spans 14 amino acids. Germline lookup yields CDR1 SGHRS and CDR2 YFSETQ. The ends were cut back, 0 bases at V and 4 bases at J, with 10 bases in the middle. The CDR3 DNA follows: TGCGCCAGCAGCTTGGCCGACAGAAGCTATGGCTACACCTTC. It yields the protein CASSLADRSYGYTF.

The genes are TRBV5-5 and TRBJ1-1, with 11 bases identical to TRBD1. In germline, CDR1 is SGHKS, CDR2 YYEKEE (reference sequence). There are 15 residues in the CDR3. After removal of 4 bases from V and 5 bases from J, the junction contained 7 bases not matched to a gene. CDR3: CASSGGQGVWTEAFF. For the CDR3, the DNA is TGTGCCAGCAGCGGGGGACAGGGGGTTTGGACTGAAGCTTTCTTT.

The rearrangement joins TRBV24-1 to TRBJ2-1, with TRBD2 matching 7 bases. The CDR3 contains 15 residues. Germline loops: CDR1 KGHDR, CDR2 SFDVKD. Trimming cost V 2 bases and J 6 bases; bases outside gene matches: 6. The CDR3 DNA follows: TGTGCCACCAGTGATTCAGGACTAGGAAGCAATGAGCAGTTCTTC. As protein: CATSDSGLGSNEQFF.

The chain uses TRBV2 and TRBJ1-3; tentative D call: TRBD1 (5 bases). The V end was cut by 6 bases, the J end by 7 bases, with 16 bases between. This CDR3 spans 14 amino acids. The germline V gene has CDR1 SNHLY and CDR2 FYNNEI. CDR3 region: CASSGLSRGNTIYF. The CDR3 DNA follows: TGTGCCAGCAGCGGGCTTTCGCGGGGCAACACCATATATTTT.